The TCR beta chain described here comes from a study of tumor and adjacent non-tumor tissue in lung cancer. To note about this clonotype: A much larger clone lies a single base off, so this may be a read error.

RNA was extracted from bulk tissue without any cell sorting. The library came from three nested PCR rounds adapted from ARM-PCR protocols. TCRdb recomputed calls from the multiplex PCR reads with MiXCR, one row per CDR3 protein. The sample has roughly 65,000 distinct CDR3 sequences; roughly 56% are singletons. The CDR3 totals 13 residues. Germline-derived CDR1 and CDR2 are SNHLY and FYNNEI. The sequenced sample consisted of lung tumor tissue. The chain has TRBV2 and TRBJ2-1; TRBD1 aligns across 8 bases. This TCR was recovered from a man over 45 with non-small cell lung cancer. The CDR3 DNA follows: TGTGCAGCTAGGGTACAGGGGGTAGGCGAGCAGTTCTTC. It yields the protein CAARVQGVGEQFF.